This section outlines one T cell receptor beta chain sequence together with its context. Its antigen is unidentified. These data are taken from a study of T-cell reconstitution after alpha-beta-depleted transplantation in children. General study points: Several hundred expanded graft clones reportedly gave rise to the alpha-beta T cells present about two months after transplant. From surviving recipient T cells and thymic progenitors came the high day-60 TCRbeta diversity observed in some patients. Newly produced T cells mostly accounted for T-cell counts and diversity one year post-transplant.

The TCRbeta library was prepared with unique molecular identifiers. One entry per CDR3 protein, called by TCRdb with MiXCR from the PCR reads. Of about 110,000 distinct CDR3 sequences listed, 10% are singletons. Material: PBMCs, obtained before TCRalphabeta/CD19-depleted stem cell transplant. The sequence came from a boy between 2 and 15 years old with acute lymphoblastic leukemia, due to receive a stem cell transplant.

The CDR3, as DNA: TGTGCCAGCAGTGGTCGACAGGGGGCCGGAAGCATTCAGTACTTC. It yields the protein CASSGRQGAGSIQYF. This chain uses TRBV28 with TRBJ2-4, with 10 bases identical to TRBD1. CDR1 is MDHEN and CDR2 is SYDVKM in the germline V gene. The CDR3 has 15 residues. V trimming: 5 bases; J trimming: 9 bases; junction bases outside the gene matches: 10.